This TCR beta chain was retrieved from a study of cytomegalovirus exposure and HLA in healthy donors. Findings and limits, study-wide: The authors excluded some V segments, including TRBV6-2 and TRBV6-3, as indistinguishable. One later analysis reportedly identified an Asian-associated ancestry cluster that showed fewer N-insertions than the approximately 600-donor mean. Upon later analysis, HLA-associated TCR beta chains proved more clonally expanded than other, equally common chains.

13 Jbeta primers and 60 Vbeta primers were used for the PCR. Original processing notes: Unique TCR beta chains numbered around 80 million in a later analysis, with around 12 million shared. Clones were read by immunoSEQ multiplex PCR, and TCRdb kept only the in-frame ones, dropping some. V, J and clone size are those of that table, while D and trimming were read from the DNA. The sample shows roughly 86,000 clones, over 70% of them seen only once. Notes on this clone: Its cognate antigen is unknown.

This CDR3 spans 14 amino acids. CDR1 is KGHSH, CDR2 LQKENI, per germline. V trimming: 4 bases; J trimming: 8 bases; junction bases outside the gene matches: 8. Sequenced: PBMCs. The sequence was collected from a man in his forties or fifties in good health and CMV-seropositive. The genes are TRBV18 and TRBJ2-4; 7 nucleotides agree with TRBD1. The CDR3 sequence is CASSQGALVDIQYF. The DNA of the CDR3 is TGTGCCAGCTCACAGGGGGCGTTGGTGGACATTCAGTACTTC.